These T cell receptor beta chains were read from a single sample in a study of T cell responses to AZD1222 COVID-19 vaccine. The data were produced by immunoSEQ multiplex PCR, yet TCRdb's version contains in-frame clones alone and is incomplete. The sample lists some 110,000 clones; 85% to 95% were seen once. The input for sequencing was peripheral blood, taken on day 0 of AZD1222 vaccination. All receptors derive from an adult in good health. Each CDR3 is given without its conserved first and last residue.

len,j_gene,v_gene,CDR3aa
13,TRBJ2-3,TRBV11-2,ASSFGGGRTDTQY
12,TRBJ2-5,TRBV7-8,ASSLVSAQETQY
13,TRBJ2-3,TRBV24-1,ATSPTGGYTDTQY
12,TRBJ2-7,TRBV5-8,ASSSTRSSYEQY
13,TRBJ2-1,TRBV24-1,ATSLAGVGGNEQF
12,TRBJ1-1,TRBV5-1,ASTPRASNTEAF
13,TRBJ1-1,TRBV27,ASSLMNRGDTEAF
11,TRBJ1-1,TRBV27,ASSLTGLGEAF
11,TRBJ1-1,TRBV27,ASFAGGFTEAF
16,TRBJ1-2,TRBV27,ASSLTAGEILRDYGYT
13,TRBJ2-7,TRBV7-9,ASSLGLAGPYEQY
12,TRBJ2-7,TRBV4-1,ASSQDPRAYEQY
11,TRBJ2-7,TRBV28,ASSLGTMTEQY
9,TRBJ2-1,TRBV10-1,ASSVGDFKF
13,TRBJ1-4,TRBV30,AWTKNRASGEKLF
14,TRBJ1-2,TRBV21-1,ASSLQGGSFYYGYT
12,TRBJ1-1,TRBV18,ASSLLRGNTEAF
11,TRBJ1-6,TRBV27,ASSFRVGSPLH